This TCR beta chain was sequenced in a study of cytomegalovirus exposure and HLA in healthy donors. Study as a whole: The approximately 110 validation repertoires, a later analysis reported, used the same platform as the 700 or so repertoires from the first cohort. Study-wide results and caveats: The study found most TCR sequences rare, yet found some public TCRs in many donors. A few CMV-associated chains were confirmed in vitro to be specific for CMV antigens.

Remarks on this clone: Its matching antigen is unknown.

Generated by immunoSEQ multiplex PCR, the TCRdb table keeps only in-frame clones and is missing some. There are around 34,000 clones in the sample; over 80% occur only once, and 2.5% to 4% lies in the top ten. V was cut by 6 bases and J by 7 bases, with 19 bases left in between. CDR1 is MDHEN and CDR2 is SYDVKM in the germline V gene. The CDR3 has 14 residues. This rearrangement joins TRBV28 to TRBJ2-7; tentatively, D is TRBD1 (8 bases). This TCR came from a man younger than 30 in good health and CMV-seronegative. The sequenced sample was PBMCs. In nucleotides, the CDR3 is TGTGCCAGCAGCACTCCACAGGGGGGGGCGGAGCAGTACTTC. Translation gives CASSTPQGGAEQYF.